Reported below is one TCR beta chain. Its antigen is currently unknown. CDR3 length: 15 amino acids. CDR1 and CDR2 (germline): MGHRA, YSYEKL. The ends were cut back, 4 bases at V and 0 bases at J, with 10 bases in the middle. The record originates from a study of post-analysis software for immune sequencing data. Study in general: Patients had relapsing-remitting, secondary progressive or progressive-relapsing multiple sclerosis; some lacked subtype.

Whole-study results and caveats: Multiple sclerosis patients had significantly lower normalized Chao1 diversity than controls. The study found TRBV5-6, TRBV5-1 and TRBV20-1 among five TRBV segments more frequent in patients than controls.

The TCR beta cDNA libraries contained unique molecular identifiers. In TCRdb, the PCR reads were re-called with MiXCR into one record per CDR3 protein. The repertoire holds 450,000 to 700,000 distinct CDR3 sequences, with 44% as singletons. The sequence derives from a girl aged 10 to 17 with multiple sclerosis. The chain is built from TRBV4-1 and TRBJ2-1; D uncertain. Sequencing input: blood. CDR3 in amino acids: CASSRGFTSYNEQFF. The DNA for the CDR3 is TGCGCCAGCAGCCGGGGATTTACCTCCTACAATGAGCAGTTCTTC.